This T cell receptor beta chain appears in the sequencing data of a study of T-cell reconstitution after alpha-beta-depleted transplantation in children. Study results and limitations: Two months or so post-transplant, alpha-beta T cells reportedly derived from several hundred expanded graft clones.

The CDR3 sequence is 15 residues long. V was clipped by 5 bases and J by 9 bases; unmatched bases: 8. Germline assignment: CDR1 MNHEY and CDR2 SVGEGT. Worth noting for this clonotype: Its antigen remains unknown.

A library of TCRbeta sequences, prepared with unique molecular identifiers, was generated. TCRdb re-called the PCR reads through MiXCR, storing one row per CDR3 protein. The sample contains 610,000 or so distinct CDR3 sequences, 25% to 30% of which appear only once. The clonotype was recovered from a boy in the first two years of life with Wiskott-Aldrich syndrome, due to receive a stem cell transplant. The specimen was PBMCs, collected before TCRalphabeta/CD19-depleted stem cell transplant. The chain is built from TRBV6-2 or TRBV6-3 and TRBJ2-1; TRBD2 matches at 12 bases. As DNA, the CDR3 is TGTGCCAGCAGTCTAGCGGGAGGGCCTAAGGGTGAGCAGTTCTTC. As protein: CASSLAGGPKGEQFF.